The 30 T cell receptor beta chains given below trace back to one sample, sequenced in a study of PD-L1 blockade in urothelial cancer. Data came from immunoSEQ multiplex PCR; TCRdb stores just in-frame clones and leaves some out. The sample has about 74,000 clones, almost 90% seen once. Time point here: pretreatment peripheral blood. The sample here was PBMCs, taken around atezolizumab (anti-PD-L1) treatment. The receptor source for this set is a man between 65 and 85 years old with urothelial cancer.

The gene calls are TRBV7-6 and TRBJ2-7, with 7 bases lining up with TRBD1. The V gene end was trimmed by 5 bases and the J gene end by 2 bases; junction bases not matched to a gene: 9. Germline values: CDR1 SGHVS, CDR2 FNYEAQ. This CDR3 has 15 amino acids. In DNA form, the CDR3 reads TGTGCCAGCAGCCAAGCCGGGACAGTGGCCTACGAGCAGTACTTC. Protein: CASSQAGTVAYEQYF.

The rearrangement joins TRBV19 to TRBJ2-3; TRBD1 is a possible D gene (6 bases). The germline CDR1 and CDR2 sequences are LNHDA and SQIVND (reference sequence). The V gene lost 7 bases and the J gene lost 2 bases, with 10 bases spanning the gap. The CDR3 is made up of 13 amino acids. The CDR3 bases are TGTGCCAGTACCCGGACAGCCACAGATACGCAGTATTTT. Amino acids: CASTRTATDTQYF.

The V gene is TRBV28, the J gene TRBJ2-2; 9 bases map to TRBD2. This CDR3 is 15 amino acids long. J lost 7 bases, V lost 5 bases, and 8 bases had no gene match. Germline assignment: CDR1 MDHEN and CDR2 SYDVKM. The CDR3 bases are TGTGCCAGCAGTCAAAGACTAGCGGTTTTCGGGGAGCTGTTTTTT. This translates into CASSQRLAVFGELFF.

Written as DNA, the CDR3 is TGTGCCAGCAGTAGGAGCTTCGGGGAGGGCTACGAGCAGTACTTC. Its protein is CASSRSFGEGYEQYF. This sequence joins TRBV6-1 and TRBJ2-7; TRBD2 matches at 7 bases. This CDR3 region has 15 residues. Germline assignment: CDR1 MNHNS and CDR2 SASEGT. Trimming at V came to 5 bases and at J to 3 bases, leaving 10 bases not matched to a gene.

The DNA of the CDR3 is TGTGCCAGCAGTTTAGGAGTAAGCACAGATACGCAGTATTTT. It translates to CASSLGVSTDTQYF. The chain couples TRBV27 to TRBJ2-3; D not certain. CDR1 MNHEY and CDR2 SMNVEV come from the germline V gene (reference sequence). The CDR3 contains 14 residues. Trimming removed 2 bases from V and 0 bases from J, with 6 bases in between.

This rearrangement joins TRBV5-1 to TRBJ2-1; TRBD1 matches 9 bases. CDR3 length: 15 amino acids. The germline V gene encodes CDR1 SGHRS and CDR2 YFSETQ. The V and J ends lost 2 bases and 6 bases, in that order; junction bases with no gene match: 6. The CDR3 DNA sequence: TGCGCCAGCAGCTTCGGGACAGGGAAATTCAATGAGCAGTTCTTC. Its translation is CASSFGTGKFNEQFF.

In nucleotides, the CDR3 is TGTGCCAGCAGCTTGGACGCAGGGGGCTACACTGAAGCTTTCTTT. This gives the protein CASSLDAGGYTEAFF. The chain recombines TRBV5-4 with TRBJ1-1, with 8 positions matching TRBD1. The CDR3 covers 15 residues. J lost 3 bases, V lost 0 bases, and 4 bases had no gene match. The germline V gene has CDR1 SGHNT and CDR2 YYREEE (reference sequence). Based on the CDR3 plus reference TRBV5-4 and TRBJ1-1, the full variable domain is ETGVTQSPTHLIKTRGQQVTLRCSSQSGHNTVSWYQQALGQGPQFIFQYYREEENGRGNFPPRFSGLQFPNYSSELNVNALELDDSALYLCASSLDAGGYTEAFFGQGTRLTVV.

This clone was seen only once. The chain uses TRBV19 and TRBJ2-3; 14 nucleotides match TRBD2. The CDR3 extends over 16 amino acids. V shed 7 bases, J shed 2 bases, and the junction held 5 bases outside the gene matches. CDR1 and CDR2 from the germline V gene are LNHDA and SQIVND (reference sequence). CDR3 DNA: TGTGCCAGTAAGGGGGGACTAGCGGGAGCCACAGATACGCAGTATTTT. Amino acid sequence: CASKGGLAGATDTQYF.

CDR3 DNA sequence: TGTGCCAGCAGTTCAGGACAGGGGTGGGAGACCCAGTACTTC. Translated: CASSSGQGWETQYF. This chain connects TRBV11-2 to TRBJ2-5, with 9 positions matching TRBD1. The CDR3 length is 14 residues. V trimming: 6 bases; J trimming: 5 bases; junction bases outside the gene matches: 7. Looked up from germline, CDR1 is SGHAT and CDR2 is FQNNGV.

The chain uses TRBV2 and TRBJ1-4; TRBD1 matches at 11 bases. J lost 7 bases, V lost 4 bases, and 5 bases had no gene match. CDR3 size: 15 residues. The germline V gene has CDR1 SNHLY and CDR2 FYNNEI. The CDR3 protein is CASSGGQGGTEKLFF. CDR3 DNA sequence: TGTGCCAGCAGTGGGGGACAGGGGGGGACTGAAAAACTGTTTTTT.

The chain recombines TRBV5-1 with TRBJ1-3; 9 nucleotides align to TRBD1. Per the germline V gene, CDR1 is SGHRS and CDR2 is YFSETQ. CDR3 length: 15 amino acids. V was pared by 4 bases and J by 3 bases, with 5 bases of the junction left unmatched. The CDR3, as DNA: TGCGCCAGCAGCCGGGAGACAGGGGGTGGAAACACCATATATTTT. Translated: CASSRETGGGNTIYF.

The V and J genes are TRBV5-1 and TRBJ2-3; 7 positions agree with TRBD2. CDR1 and CDR2 (germline): SGHRS, YFSETQ. The junction had 18 bases not matched to a gene; V was cut back by 6 bases and J by 5 bases. This CDR3 region has 17 residues. DNA of the CDR3: TGCGCCAGCACCTATACCCCCGGGGGAGGGCCGAGAGATACGCAGTATTTT. Its translation is CASTYTPGGGPRDTQYF.

A single count supports this clone. The gene calls are TRBV19 and TRBJ2-1, with 10 bases fitting TRBD1. Trimming at V came to 5 bases and at J to 2 bases, leaving 0 bases not matched to a gene. This CDR3 comprises 14 residues. The V gene's germline CDR1 is LNHDA and CDR2 SQIVND (reference sequence). CDR3 in DNA: TGTGCCAGTAGTGGGACAGGGGCCTACAATGAGCAGTTCTTC. It yields the protein CASSGTGAYNEQFF.

J is TRBJ1-2 and V is TRBV5-1, with D uncertain. Germline CDR1 SGHRS, CDR2 YFSETQ. The V and J ends lost 4 bases and 8 bases respectively, with 18 bases between them. The CDR3 covers 14 residues. Here the CDR3 reads CASSPQQGPRGYTF. CDR3 DNA: TGCGCCAGCAGCCCGCAACAAGGCCCGAGGGGCTACACCTTC.

The CDR3 region is CSVRVFGTEAFF. CDR3 nucleotide sequence: TGCAGCGTTCGGGTATTTGGCACTGAAGCTTTCTTT. The chain is built from TRBV29-1 and TRBJ1-1; D remains unclear. Trimming pared 5 bases from V and 4 bases from J, leaving 11 bases between. The CDR3 is made up of 12 amino acids. Germline CDR1 SQVTM, CDR2 ANQGSEA.

The chain uses TRBV6-4 and TRBJ1-1; D is ambiguous. V was clipped by 3 bases and J by 4 bases, with 12 bases between them. The CDR3 is made up of 14 amino acids. The germline V gene encodes CDR1 MRHNA and CDR2 SNTAGT. The CDR3 reads CASSEKGGSTEAFF. The CDR3 DNA reads TGTGCCAGCAGTGAGAAAGGAGGGAGCACTGAAGCTTTCTTT.

This sequence joins TRBV6-1 and TRBJ2-2, with TRBD2 matching 9 bases. The CDR3 consists of 15 residues. Looked up from germline, CDR1 is MNHNS and CDR2 is SASEGT. J lost 4 bases, V lost 5 bases, and 5 bases had no gene match. In nucleotides, the CDR3 is TGTGCCAGCAGTCTCCTGGGACTAGCCACCGGGGAGCTGTTTTTT. Amino acids: CASSLLGLATGELFF.

This chain joins TRBV5-4 and TRBJ2-7; TRBD1 aligns across 7 bases. CDR1 is SGHNT and CDR2 is YYREEE in the germline V gene (reference sequence). This CDR3 is 14 amino acids long. Trimming cost V 7 bases and J 0 bases; bases outside gene matches: 7. The CDR3 loop reads CASSLGTASYEQYF. As DNA, the CDR3 is TGTGCCAGCTCTCTCGGGACAGCCTCCTACGAGCAGTACTTC.

This clone was observed at least ten times. V gene TRBV27 combines with J gene TRBJ1-1; TRBD1 aligns across 12 bases. Germline V gene sequence: CDR1 MNHEY, CDR2 SMNVEV (reference sequence). The V and J ends lost 5 bases and 4 bases, in that order; junction bases with no gene match: 5. CDR3 size: 15 residues. The DNA for the CDR3 is TGTGCCAGCAGTCCAGGGACAGGGGGCGGCACTGAAGCTTTCTTT. Its translation: CASSPGTGGGTEAFF.

The chain links TRBV2 to TRBJ2-5, with 7 bases lining up with TRBD1. CDR3 length: 14 amino acids. The J segment lost 4 bases and the V segment lost 6 bases, leaving 8 bases of the junction unmatched. Germline V gene lookup returns CDR1 SNHLY and CDR2 FYNNEI. CDR3 region: CASRQRDSLETQYF. The CDR3 region has the DNA TGTGCCAGCAGACAAAGGGACAGCCTAGAGACCCAGTACTTC.

CDR3 in amino acids: CASSGLAGVPNEQFF. The CDR3 DNA reads as TGCGCCAGCAGTGGACTAGCGGGAGTTCCGAATGAGCAGTTCTTC. This chain links TRBV5-1 with TRBJ2-1; 13 bases map to TRBD2. CDR1 and CDR2 from the germline V gene are SGHRS and YFSETQ. V shed 5 bases, J shed 7 bases, and the junction held 6 bases outside the gene matches. The CDR3 covers 15 residues.

The V gene is TRBV9, the J gene TRBJ1-2; possibly TRBD1 for D (5 bases). This CDR3 comprises 18 residues. Between the trimmed V and J ends, which lost 0 bases and 2 bases, there was a span of 20 bases. CDR1 is SGDLS and CDR2 is YYNGEE in the germline V gene. As DNA, the CDR3 is TGTGCCAGCAGCGTAGGCCCCCACTCACAGGCTCTGAACTATGGCTACACCTTC. This codes for CASSVGPHSQALNYGYTF.

V is TRBV29-1 and J is TRBJ1-2; no clear D gene. The CDR3 is 12 amino acids. V lost 3 bases and J lost 1, with 6 bases in between. Germline V gene sequence: CDR1 SQVTM, CDR2 ANQGSEA. The CDR3, as DNA: TGCAGCGTTGAGGGCAGTAACTATGGCTACACCTTC. It codes for CSVEGSNYGYTF.

The CDR3 here is CASSLAFGDEQFF. DNA of the CDR3: TGTGCCAGCAGCTTAGCGTTCGGGGATGAGCAGTTCTTC. The V and J genes are TRBV7-6 and TRBJ2-1; perhaps TRBD2 as D (5 bases). This CDR3 region has 13 residues. V was trimmed by 0 bases and J by 8 bases, leaving 8 bases between them. Germline V gene data show CDR1 as SGHVS and CDR2 as FNYEAQ.

This chain joins TRBV7-7 and TRBJ2-5; TRBD2 is a possible D gene (6 bases). V gave up 4 bases and J gave up 1 base, with 10 bases separating them. Looked up from germline, CDR1 is SSHAT and CDR2 is FNYEAQ (reference sequence). This CDR3 contains 14 residues. The CDR3 here is CASSSVGGQETQYF. Written as DNA, the CDR3 is TGTGCCAGCAGCTCAGTGGGGGGCCAAGAGACCCAGTACTTC.

The chain carries TRBV7-3 and TRBJ2-1, with 9 bases that match TRBD1. With V trimmed by 4 bases and J by 1 base, 2 bases remained unmatched. Germline assignment: CDR1 SGHTA and CDR2 FQGTGA. The CDR3 consists of 15 residues. The DNA of the CDR3 is TGTGCCAGCAGCTGGACAGGGGTTTCCTACAATGAGCAGTTCTTC. It yields the protein CASSWTGVSYNEQFF.

Remarks on this clone: The junction differs from germline at one of its ends, possibly a read error. The rearrangement joins TRBV28 to TRBJ2-7, with 8 bases aligning to TRBD1. Germline V gene lookup returns CDR1 MDHEN and CDR2 SYDVKM. CDR3 length: 15 residues. In DNA form, the CDR3 reads TGTGCCAGCAATTTAGCCCAGGGGGCCACCTACGAGCAGTACTTC. Protein product: CASNLAQGATYEQYF.

The chain uses TRBV5-5 and TRBJ2-7, with D possibly matching TRBD2 (5 bases). The CDR3 runs 16 residues. The germline V and J ends were trimmed by 3 bases and 1 base, with 17 bases remaining between them. Germline values: CDR1 SGHKS, CDR2 YYEKEE (reference sequence). The CDR3 DNA reads TGTGCCAGCAGCTGGACTGCGGACCGTCGTTCCTACGAGCAGTACTTC. Amino acids: CASSWTADRRSYEQYF.

This chain uses TRBV5-1 with TRBJ2-1, with 8 bases identical to TRBD2. This CDR3 comprises 12 residues. Trimming cost V 8 bases and J 6 bases; bases outside gene matches: 4. Germline V gene sequence: CDR1 SGHRS, CDR2 YFSETQ. The CDR3 DNA sequence: TGCGCCAGTTTTAGCGGGATCAATGAGCAGTTCTTC. Protein product: CASFSGINEQFF.

This chain joins TRBV29-1 and TRBJ2-1; 8 bases align to TRBD2. CDR3 size: 12 residues. V was clipped by 6 bases and J by 15 bases; unmatched bases: 13. CDR1 and CDR2 (germline): SQVTM, ANQGSEA. In DNA, the CDR3 is TGCAGCGTCTCGGGGGGGATTTTGAGTCCGTTCTTC. Translating it yields CSVSGGILSPFF.